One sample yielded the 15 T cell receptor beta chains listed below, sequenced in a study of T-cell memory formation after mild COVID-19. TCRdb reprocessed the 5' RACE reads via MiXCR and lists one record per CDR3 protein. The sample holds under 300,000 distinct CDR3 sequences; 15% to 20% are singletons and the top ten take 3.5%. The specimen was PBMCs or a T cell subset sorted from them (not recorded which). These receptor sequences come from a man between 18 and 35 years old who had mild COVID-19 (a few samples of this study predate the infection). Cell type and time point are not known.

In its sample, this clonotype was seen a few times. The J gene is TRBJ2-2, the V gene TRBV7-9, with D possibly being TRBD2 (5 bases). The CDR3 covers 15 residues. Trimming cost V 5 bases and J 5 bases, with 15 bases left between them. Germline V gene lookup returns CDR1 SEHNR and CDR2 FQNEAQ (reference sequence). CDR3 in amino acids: CASSPGGPRTGELFF. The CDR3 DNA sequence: TGTGCCAGCAGCCCCGGAGGCCCAAGGACCGGGGAGCTGTTTTTT. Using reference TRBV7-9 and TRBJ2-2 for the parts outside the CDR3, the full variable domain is DTGVSQNPRHKITKRGQNVTFRCDPISEHNRLYWYRQTLGQGPEFLTYFQNEAQLEKSRLLSDRFSAERPKGSFSTLEIQRTEQGDSAMYLCASSPGGPRTGELFFGEGSRLTVL.

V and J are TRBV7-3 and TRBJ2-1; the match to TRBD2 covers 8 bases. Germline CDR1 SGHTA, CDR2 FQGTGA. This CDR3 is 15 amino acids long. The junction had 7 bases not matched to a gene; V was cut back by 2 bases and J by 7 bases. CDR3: CASSLVGGAGNEQFF. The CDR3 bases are TGTGCCAGCAGCTTAGTCGGGGGGGCCGGGAATGAGCAGTTCTTC.

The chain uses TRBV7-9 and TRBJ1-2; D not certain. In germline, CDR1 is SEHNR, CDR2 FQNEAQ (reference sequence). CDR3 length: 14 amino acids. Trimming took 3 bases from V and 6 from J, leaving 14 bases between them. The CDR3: CASSFQAHRNGYTF. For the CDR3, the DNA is TGTGCCAGCAGCTTCCAGGCCCATAGGAATGGCTACACCTTC.

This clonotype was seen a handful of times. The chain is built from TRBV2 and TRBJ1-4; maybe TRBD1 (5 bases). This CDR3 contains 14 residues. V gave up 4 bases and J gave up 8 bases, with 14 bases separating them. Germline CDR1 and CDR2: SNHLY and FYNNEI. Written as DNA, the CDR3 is TGTGCCAGCAGTGTTCAGGGAGGACAAGAAAAACTGTTTTTT. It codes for CASSVQGGQEKLFF.

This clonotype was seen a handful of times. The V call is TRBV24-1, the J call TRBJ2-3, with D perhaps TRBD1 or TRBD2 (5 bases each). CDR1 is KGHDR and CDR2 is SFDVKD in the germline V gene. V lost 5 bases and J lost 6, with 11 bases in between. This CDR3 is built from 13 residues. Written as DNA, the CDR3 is TGTGCCACCAGTGTCGGGACCTCGGATACGCAGTATTTT. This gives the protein CATSVGTSDTQYF.

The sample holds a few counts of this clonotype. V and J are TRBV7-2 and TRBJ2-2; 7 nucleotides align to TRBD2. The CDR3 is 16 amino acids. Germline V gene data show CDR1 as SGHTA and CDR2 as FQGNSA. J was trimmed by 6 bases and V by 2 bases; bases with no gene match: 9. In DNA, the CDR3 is TGTGCCAGCAGCTTACCCCCGGGGGGAAATCCCGGGGAGCTGTTTTTT. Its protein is CASSLPPGGNPGELFF. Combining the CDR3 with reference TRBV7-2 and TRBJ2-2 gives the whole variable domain GAGVSQSPSNKVTEKGKDVELRCDPISGHTALYWYRQSLGQGLEFLIYFQGNSAPDKSGLPSDRFSAERTGGSVSTLTIQRTQQEDSAVYLCASSLPPGGNPGELFFGEGSRLTVL.

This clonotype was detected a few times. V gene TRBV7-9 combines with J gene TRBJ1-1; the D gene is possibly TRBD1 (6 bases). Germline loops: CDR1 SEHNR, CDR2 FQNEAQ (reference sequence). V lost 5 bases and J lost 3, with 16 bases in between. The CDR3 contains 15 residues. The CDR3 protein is CASSPTGFADTEAFF. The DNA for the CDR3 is TGTGCCAGCAGCCCAACAGGGTTCGCAGACACTGAAGCTTTCTTT. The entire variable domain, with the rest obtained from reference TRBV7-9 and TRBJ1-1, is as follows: DTGVSQNPRHKITKRGQNVTFRCDPISEHNRLYWYRQTLGQGPEFLTYFQNEAQLEKSRLLSDRFSAERPKGSFSTLEIQRTEQGDSAMYLCASSPTGFADTEAFFGQGTRLTVV.

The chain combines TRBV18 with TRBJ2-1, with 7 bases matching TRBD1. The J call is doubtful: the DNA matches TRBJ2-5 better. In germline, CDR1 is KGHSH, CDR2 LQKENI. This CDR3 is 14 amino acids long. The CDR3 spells CASSPPTGSKTQYF. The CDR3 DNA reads TGTGCCAGCTCACCACCGACAGGGTCAAAGACCCAGTACTTC.

The CDR3 protein is CASSFLAGQAYEQYF. The DNA for the CDR3 is TGTGCCAGCAGCTTCTTGGCTGGGCAGGCCTACGAGCAGTACTTC. The chain links TRBV7-9 to TRBJ2-7; D is undetermined. The CDR3 has 15 amino acids. With 3 bases removed from V and 2 bases from J, the gap between germline ends came to 14 bases. From germline, CDR1 is SEHNR and CDR2 FQNEAQ (reference sequence).

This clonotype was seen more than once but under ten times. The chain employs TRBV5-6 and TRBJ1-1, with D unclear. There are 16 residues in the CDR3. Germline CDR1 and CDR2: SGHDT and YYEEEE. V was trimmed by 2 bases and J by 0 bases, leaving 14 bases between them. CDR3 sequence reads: CASSFSDRDMNTEAFF. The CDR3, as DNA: TGTGCCAGCAGCTTCTCAGACCGAGACATGAACACTGAAGCTTTCTTT.

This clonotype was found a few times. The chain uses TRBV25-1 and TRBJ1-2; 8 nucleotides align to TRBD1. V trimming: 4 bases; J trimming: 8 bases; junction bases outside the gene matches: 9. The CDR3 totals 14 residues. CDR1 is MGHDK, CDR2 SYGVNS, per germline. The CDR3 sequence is CASSAPGDRRGYTF. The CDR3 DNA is TGTGCCAGCAGTGCCCCGGGGGACAGGAGGGGCTACACCTTC.

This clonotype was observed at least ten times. The CDR3: CAIKGRLEFTDTQYF. The CDR3, as DNA: TGTGCCATCAAGGGTAGACTAGAGTTCACAGATACGCAGTATTTT. This rearrangement joins TRBV10-3 to TRBJ2-3; D might be TRBD2 (6 bases). V lost 7 bases, J lost 2 bases, and 16 bases lay in between. Germline V gene data show CDR1 as ENHRY and CDR2 as SYGVKD. The CDR3 extends over 15 amino acids.

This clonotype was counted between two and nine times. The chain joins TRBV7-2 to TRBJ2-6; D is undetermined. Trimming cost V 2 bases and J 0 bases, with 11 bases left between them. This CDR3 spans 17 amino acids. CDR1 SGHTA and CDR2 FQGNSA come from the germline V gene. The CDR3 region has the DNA TGTGCCAGCAGCTTATCTCCCGACATCTCTGGGGCCAACGTCCTGACTTTC. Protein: CASSLSPDISGANVLTF.

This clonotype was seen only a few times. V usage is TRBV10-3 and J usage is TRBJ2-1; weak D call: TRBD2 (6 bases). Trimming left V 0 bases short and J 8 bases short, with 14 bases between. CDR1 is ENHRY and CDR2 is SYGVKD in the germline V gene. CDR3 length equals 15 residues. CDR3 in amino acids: CAISESGGGIDEQFF. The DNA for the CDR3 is TGTGCCATCAGTGAGTCCGGGGGTGGAATCGATGAGCAGTTCTTC.

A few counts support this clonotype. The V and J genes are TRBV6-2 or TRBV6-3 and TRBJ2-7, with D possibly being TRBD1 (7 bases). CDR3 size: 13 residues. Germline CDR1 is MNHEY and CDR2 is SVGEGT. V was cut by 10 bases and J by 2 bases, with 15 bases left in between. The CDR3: CATAGQTTYEQYV. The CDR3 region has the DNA TGTGCCACCGCGGGACAGACCACCTACGAGCAGTACGTC.